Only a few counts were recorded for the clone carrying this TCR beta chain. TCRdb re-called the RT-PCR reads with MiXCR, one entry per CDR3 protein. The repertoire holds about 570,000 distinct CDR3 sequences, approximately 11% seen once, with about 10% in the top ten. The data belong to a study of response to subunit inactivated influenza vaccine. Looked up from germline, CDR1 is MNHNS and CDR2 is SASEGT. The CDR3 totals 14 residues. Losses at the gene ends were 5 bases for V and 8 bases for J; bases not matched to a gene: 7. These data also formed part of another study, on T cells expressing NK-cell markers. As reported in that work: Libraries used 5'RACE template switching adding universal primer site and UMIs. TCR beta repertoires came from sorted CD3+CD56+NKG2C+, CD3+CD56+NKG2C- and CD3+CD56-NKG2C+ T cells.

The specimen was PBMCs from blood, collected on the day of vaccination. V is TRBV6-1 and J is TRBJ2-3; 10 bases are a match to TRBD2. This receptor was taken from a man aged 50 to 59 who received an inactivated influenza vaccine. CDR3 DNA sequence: TGTGCCAGCAGTACCGGGACTAGCGTCGGTACGCAGTATTTT. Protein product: CASSTGTSVGTQYF.